These 19 T cell receptor beta chains were sequenced from one sample in a study of blood T cell repertoires in COVID-19. Clones were read by immunoSEQ multiplex PCR, and TCRdb kept only the in-frame ones, dropping some. Of 250,000 to 350,000 clones in the sample, just over 85% were seen once. Sequencing used PBMCs or T cells enriched from blood (not recorded which). The receptor set was obtained from a woman aged 18-29 years who had recovered from COVID-19.

The chain carries TRBV5-4 and TRBJ2-3; D remains ambiguous. Germline V CDR1 and CDR2: SGHNT, YYREEE (reference sequence). The germline V and J ends were trimmed by 0 bases and 5 bases, with 7 bases remaining between them. This CDR3 is built from 13 residues. CDR3 bases: TGTGCCAGCAGCTTGGGGTACAGAGATACGCAGTATTTT. This gives the protein CASSLGYRDTQYF. Together with reference TRBV5-4 and TRBJ2-3, the CDR3 gives the full variable domain: ETGVTQSPTHLIKTRGQQVTLRCSSQSGHNTVSWYQQALGQGPQFIFQYYREEENGRGNFPPRFSGLQFPNYSSELNVNALELDDSALYLCASSLGYRDTQYFGPGTRLTVL.

The J gene is TRBJ2-7, the V gene TRBV29-1, with D perhaps matching TRBD1 (6 bases). The CDR3 has 16 residues. With 4 bases removed from V and 4 bases from J, the gap between germline ends came to 23 bases. CDR1 is SQVTM, CDR2 ANQGSEA, per germline. CDR3 DNA sequence: TGCAGCGTTGGAGGCCCCCTGACAGGACCTAGTTACGAGCAGTACTTC. This translates into CSVGGPLTGPSYEQYF.

In its sample, this clone was seen a few times. The rearrangement joins TRBV11-2 to TRBJ2-7; 9 bases line up with TRBD2. The CDR3 has 15 amino acids. Germline loops: CDR1 SGHAT, CDR2 FQNNGV. J gave up 5 bases and V 1 base, and 6 bases lay outside the gene matches. The DNA for the CDR3 is TGTGCCAGCAGCTTAGCGGGACTAGCCCTTAACGAGCAGTACTTC. Translated: CASSLAGLALNEQYF.

The chain couples TRBV19 to TRBJ2-1; 8 bases match TRBD2. With V trimmed by 8 bases and J by 3 bases, 6 bases remained unmatched. Germline assignment: CDR1 LNHDA and CDR2 SQIVND (reference sequence). This CDR3 is 14 amino acids long. CDR3 sequence (DNA): TGTGCCAGTCGGGGGGGGTCGAGCTACAATGAGCAGTTCTTC. Protein product: CASRGGSSYNEQFF.

This chain uses TRBV2 with TRBJ1-5; D not certain. CDR3 length equals 11 residues. V lost 6 bases and J 5 bases, leaving 5 bases between the germline ends. Looked up from germline, CDR1 is SNHLY and CDR2 is FYNNEI. The CDR3, as DNA: TGTGCCAGCAGGGGCGATCAGCCCCAGCATTTT. Amino acids: CASRGDQPQHF.

Regarding this clone: Mismatch with germline at one junction end may stem from a read error. The CDR3 coding sequence is TGTGCCAGTACCTCCGGGACAGGAAAACAAGAGGCCCAGTACTTC. Its translation: CASTSGTGKQEAQYF. The chain carries TRBV19 and TRBJ2-5; 8 bases agree with TRBD1. This CDR3 comprises 15 residues. The germline CDR1 and CDR2 sequences are LNHDA and SQIVND (reference sequence).

The V call is TRBV19, the J call TRBJ2-7; D not certain. V dropped 5 bases and J dropped 0 bases, with 11 bases sitting between them. This CDR3 spans 14 amino acids. Germline V gives CDR1 LNHDA, CDR2 SQIVND (reference sequence). CDR3 protein: CASSSNPSSYEQYF. The CDR3 nucleotides read TGTGCCAGTAGTTCAAACCCCAGCTCCTACGAGCAGTACTTC.

As regards this clone: The same CDR3 arises from other DNA sequences in this sample as well. This chain links TRBV27 with TRBJ2-7, with unresolved D. This CDR3 has 13 amino acids. Deletions cut 3 bases from V and 4 bases from J, with 10 bases between. Germline loops: CDR1 MNHEY, CDR2 SMNVEV (reference sequence). CDR3 in DNA: TGTGCCAGCAGTTTGTCCCGCGCTTACGAGCAGTACTTC. Translating it yields CASSLSRAYEQYF.

The rearrangement links TRBV25-1 to TRBJ1-2; no clear D gene. The germline V gene has CDR1 MGHDK and CDR2 SYGVNS. This CDR3 has 13 residues. Trimming shortened V by 2 bases and J by 7 bases, and 11 bases separated the two germline ends. The CDR3 DNA reads as TGTGCCAGCAGTGAAACTTTAGAGGTTGGCTACACCTTC. It codes for CASSETLEVGYTF.

V and J are TRBV30 and TRBJ1-2, with D perhaps TRBD1 (5 bases). The ends were cut back, 2 bases at V and 8 bases at J, with 9 bases in the middle. The CDR3 is 11 amino acids. Germline CDR1 is GTSNPN and CDR2 is SVGIG (reference sequence). The CDR3 reads CAWSNGGGYTF. Here the CDR3 DNA reads TGTGCCTGGAGTAACGGGGGGGGCTACACCTTC.

This chain uses TRBV9 with TRBJ1-4, with D tentatively TRBD1 (6 bases). Germline-derived CDR1 and CDR2 are SGDLS and YYNGEE. Deletions cut 3 bases from V and 8 bases from J, with 17 bases between. The CDR3 covers 15 residues. The CDR3 DNA reads TGTGCCAGCAGCGAGAGGGGGGGATTAATGGAAAAACTGTTTTTT. Its protein product is CASSERGGLMEKLFF.

The rearrangement joins TRBV2 to TRBJ2-2; D gene ambiguous. V was pared by 4 bases and J by 4 bases, with 19 bases between. This CDR3 contains 17 residues. CDR1 and CDR2 from the germline V gene are SNHLY and FYNNEI. The chain's CDR3 is CASSAYGDTSGTGELFF. CDR3 nucleotides: TGTGCCAGCAGTGCGTACGGAGATACCTCGGGCACCGGGGAGCTGTTTTTT.

The rearrangement uses TRBV7-9 and TRBJ2-7; D possibly corresponds to TRBD2 (5 bases). V was pared by 5 bases and J by 5 bases, with 13 bases between. Germline CDR1 and CDR2: SEHNR and FQNEAQ (reference sequence). This CDR3 comprises 13 residues. In nucleotides, the CDR3 is TGTGCCAGCAGCCGTTGGGAGATTGACGAGCAGTACTTC. Translated, it gives CASSRWEIDEQYF.

The genes are TRBV11-2 and TRBJ2-1, with D perhaps TRBD1 (6 bases). V was cut by 5 bases and J by 5 bases, with 16 bases left in between. The germline V gene has CDR1 SGHAT and CDR2 FQNNGV. The CDR3 runs 15 residues. The CDR3 spells CASSPPRAGDNEQFF. The CDR3 nucleotides read TGTGCCAGCAGCCCGCCCCGGGCAGGGGACAATGAGCAGTTCTTC.

This chain uses TRBV15 with TRBJ2-1, with 12 bases lining up with TRBD2. Germline V CDR1 and CDR2: LNHNV, YYDKDF (reference sequence). The V gene end was trimmed by 2 bases and the J gene end by 0 bases; junction bases not matched to a gene: 17. This CDR3 has 22 residues. CDR3: CATSRPFVLAGGPRTSYNEQFF. CDR3 nucleotides: TGTGCCACCAGCAGACCCTTTGTTCTAGCGGGAGGGCCGAGGACCTCCTACAATGAGCAGTTCTTC.

The CDR3: CASSLVGLAGSEQFF. As DNA, the CDR3 is TGTGCCAGCAGCTTAGTAGGACTAGCGGGATCTGAGCAGTTCTTC. The chain couples TRBV7-9 to TRBJ2-1, with 12 nucleotides matching TRBD2. V lost 1 base to trimming and J lost 9 bases; unmatched junction nucleotides: 4. Germline V gene lookup returns CDR1 SEHNR and CDR2 FQNEAQ (reference sequence). There are 15 residues in the CDR3.

The chain employs TRBV7-9 and TRBJ1-6; TRBD1 aligns across 7 bases. V trimming: 2 bases; J trimming: 8 bases; junction bases outside the gene matches: 6. Germline values: CDR1 SEHNR, CDR2 FQNEAQ (reference sequence). This CDR3 region has 15 residues. DNA for the CDR3: TGTGCCAGCAGCTTATCCGGCAGGGGGGATTCACCCCTCCACTTT. Amino acids: CASSLSGRGDSPLHF.

The gene calls are TRBV9 and TRBJ2-2, with D perhaps TRBD1 (5 bases). Trimming took off 5 bases at V and 0 bases at J, with 11 bases between the two ends. The CDR3 runs 15 residues. Germline-derived CDR1 and CDR2 are SGDLS and YYNGEE. This CDR3 is CASRTGPPNTGELFF. The CDR3 coding sequence is TGTGCCAGCAGAACAGGTCCCCCGAACACCGGGGAGCTGTTTTTT.

V is TRBV6-2 or TRBV6-3 and J is TRBJ2-7, with TRBD1 matching over 10 bases. This CDR3 region has 16 residues. Germline CDR1 MNHEY, CDR2 SVGEGT. J gave up 5 bases and V 5 bases, and 12 bases lay outside the gene matches. CDR3 amino acids: CASSTPTGGYVNEQYF. The CDR3 DNA follows: TGTGCCAGCAGTACTCCGACAGGGGGCTATGTAAACGAGCAGTACTTC.